This T cell receptor (beta chain) is drawn from a study of blood T cell repertoires in COVID-19. V lost 5 bases to trimming and J lost 2 bases; unmatched junction nucleotides: 6. This CDR3 spans 16 amino acids. Germline CDR1 is MDHEN and CDR2 is SYDVKM. Profiling relied on immunoSEQ multiplex PCR, and the TCRdb table lists in-frame clones only, not all of them. The table shows 79,000 or so clones, with 70% to 90% occurring only once. The sequence was obtained from a man in his 60s with COVID-19, enrolled during active disease. V and J are TRBV28 and TRBJ1-5; 10 nucleotides agree with TRBD1. The sequenced sample consisted of peripheral blood. CDR3 DNA: TGTGCCAGCAGTGTCCGACAGGGGGCAGGCAATCAGCCCCAGCATTTT. It encodes CASSVRQGAGNQPQHF.